Listed below are T cell receptor beta chains from one sample, sequenced in a study of OX40 agonist ivuxolimab in advanced cancers. Sequencing was performed with immunoSEQ multiplex PCR; in TCRdb, only in-frame clones are kept and a portion is missing. The sample yields some 66,000 clones, roughly four fifths seen once. Sequenced material: CD4+ or CD8+ T cells sorted from blood, taken in a trial of the OX40 agonist ivuxolimab. These receptor sequences come from an adult with an advanced solid tumor such as melanoma, head and neck, liver or kidney cancer. Each CDR3 is given with its conserved first and last residue. A D gene is named only where the DNA matches it firmly. Some rows have no size entry. The others give once, few or many, or a class for an expanded clone.

D gene	clone size	V gene	J gene	CDR3 protein	CDR3 DNA
TRBD2	-	TRBV29-1	TRBJ2-7	CSVWGLAGAYEQYF	TGCAGCGTTTGGGGACTAGCGGGGGCGTACGAGCAGTACTTC
TRBD2	-	TRBV30	TRBJ2-3	CASTHGGSQGDTQYF	TGTGCCTCCACACACGGCGGGAGTCAAGGAGATACGCAGTATTTT
-	once	TRBV30	TRBJ1-6	CAWSHSGSSYNSPLHF	TGTGCCTGGAGCCATTCAGGGAGCTCCTATAATTCACCCCTCCACTTT
-	-	TRBV4-3	TRBJ2-5	CASSQDWGRGQETQYF	TGCGCCAGCAGCCAAGATTGGGGCAGGGGACAAGAGACCCAGTACTTC
-	-	TRBV6-6	TRBJ2-1	CASSLRQYNEQFF	TGTGCCAGCAGTTTAAGGCAGTACAATGAGCAGTTCTTC
TRBD1	-	TRBV19	TRBJ1-3	CASSGDRVKGSGNTIYF	TGTGCCAGTAGTGGGGACAGGGTTAAGGGCTCTGGAAACACCATATATTTT
TRBD1	-	TRBV27	TRBJ2-7	CASSPRFAGQGLWVSYEQYF	TGTGCCAGCAGTCCGCGTTTTGCGGGACAGGGGCTTTGGGTCTCCTACGAGCAGTACTTC
TRBD1	-	TRBV29-1	TRBJ2-7	CSVGRQGSGEQYF	TGCAGCGTTGGGCGACAGGGTTCGGGGGAGCAGTACTTC
-	-	TRBV5-4	TRBJ2-5	CASSLSLWGGQQTQYF	TGTGCCAGCAGCTTATCCTTATGGGGGGGCCAACAGACCCAGTACTTC
-	-	TRBV11-2	TRBJ2-7	CASSFFTRGPYEQYF	TGTGCCAGCAGTTTTTTTACTCGGGGGCCCTACGAGCAGTACTTC
-	-	TRBV25-1	TRBJ2-5	CASRGTQEETQYF	TGTGCCAGCAGGGGGACCCAAGAAGAGACCCAGTACTTC
-	-	TRBV11-3	TRBJ1-4	CASSHGTADNEKLFF	TGTGCCAGCAGCCACGGGACCGCAGATAATGAAAAACTGTTTTTT
-	-	TRBV5-1	TRBJ2-3	CASSSQHTQYF	TGCGCCAGCAGCTCACAGCATACGCAGTATTTT
-	-	TRBV2	TRBJ1-2	CASSEASRGPLDGYTF	TGTGCCAGCAGTGAAGCTTCCAGGGGCCCACTTGATGGCTACACCTTC
TRBD2	medium-sized	TRBV28	TRBJ2-1	CASSFLTSGSNEQFF	TGTGCCAGCAGTTTTTTGACTAGCGGGAGCAATGAGCAGTTCTTC
TRBD2	-	TRBV28	TRBJ2-1	CASSPKAAGGYNEQFF	TGTGCCAGCAGCCCCAAAGCGGCGGGAGGCTACAATGAGCAGTTCTTC
TRBD1	-	TRBV10-3	TRBJ1-2	CAISAGQGASGYTF	TGTGCCATCAGTGCGGGACAGGGGGCTAGTGGCTACACCTTC
-	-	TRBV19	TRBJ2-2	CASSITGIGELFF	TGTGCCAGTAGTATCACAGGGATCGGGGAGCTGTTTTTT
TRBD2	-	TRBV6-6	TRBJ2-3	CASSKGTSGRTDTQYF	TGTGCCAGCAGCAAAGGGACTAGCGGCCGCACAGATACGCAGTATTTT
-	-	TRBV6-4	TRBJ1-5	CASSREVRQPQHF	TGTGCCAGCAGCCGGGAAGTTCGGCAGCCCCAGCATTTT
-	once	TRBV5-4	TRBJ2-7	CASSLIVGEQYF	TGTGCCAGCAGCTTAATAGTAGGCGAGCAGTACTTC
TRBD2	-	TRBV11-2	TRBJ2-7	CASSLLRLAGEQYF	TGTGCCAGCAGCTTACTCCGACTAGCGGGGGAGCAGTACTTC
-	-	TRBV7-2	TRBJ2-1	CASSLDTGRNEQFF	TGTGCCAGCAGCTTAGACACGGGTCGCAATGAGCAGTTCTTC
-	-	TRBV4-1	TRBJ2-3	CASSSRTASTDTQYF	TGCGCCAGCAGCTCGCGGACGGCTAGCACAGATACGCAGTATTTT
TRBD2	-	TRBV6-1	TRBJ2-1	CASRGTSGKNNEQFF	TGTGCCAGCAGGGGGACTAGCGGGAAAAACAATGAGCAGTTCTTC
TRBD2	-	TRBV11-3	TRBJ2-2	CASSLETSGRTGELFF	TGTGCCAGCAGCTTAGAGACTAGCGGGAGAACCGGGGAGCTGTTTTTT
TRBD1	-	TRBV5-5	TRBJ2-1	CASSTPGQGARNEQFF	TGTGCCAGCAGCACGCCGGGACAGGGGGCGCGAAATGAGCAGTTCTTC
-	-	TRBV5-1	TRBJ2-6	CASSLGASGANVLTF	TGCGCCAGCAGCTTGGGGGCCTCTGGGGCCAACGTCCTGACTTTC
-	-	TRBV7-2	TRBJ1-5	CASSLETYSNQPQHF	TGTGCCAGCAGCTTAGAGACCTATAGCAATCAGCCCCAGCATTTT
TRBD2	-	TRBV5-4	TRBJ2-7	CASSRKLAGHYEQYF	TGTGCCAGCAGCAGGAAACTAGCGGGCCACTACGAGCAGTACTTC
-	-	TRBV29-1	TRBJ1-1	CSVDGLRAVNTEAFF	TGCAGCGTTGACGGACTCAGGGCAGTGAACACTGAAGCTTTCTTT
-	-	TRBV5-4	TRBJ1-4	CASSLTGDATNEKLFF	TGTGCCAGCAGCTTGACGGGGGATGCAACTAATGAAAAACTGTTTTTT
-	-	TRBV6-1	TRBJ2-7	CASSDISYEQYF	TGTGCCAGCAGTGACATCTCCTACGAGCAGTACTTC
TRBD1	few	TRBV7-3	TRBJ1-2	CASSEQQGPNYGYTF	TGTGCCAGCAGCGAACAACAGGGGCCTAACTATGGCTACACCTTC
-	-	TRBV6-5	TRBJ2-7	CASSYSRGSTYEQYF	TGTGCCAGCAGTTACTCCCGGGGGTCGACCTACGAGCAGTACTTC
-	-	TRBV27	TRBJ2-3	CASSSAPGPTQYF	-
-	-	TRBV5-1	TRBJ1-4	CASSLAGRGDEKLFF	TGCGCCAGCAGCTTGGCCGGCAGGGGTGATGAAAAACTGTTTTTT
TRBD1	-	TRBV11-2	TRBJ2-1	CASSLFQGANRDNEQFF	TGTGCCAGCAGCTTGTTCCAGGGGGCGAATAGAGACAATGAGCAGTTCTTC
TRBD1	-	TRBV28	TRBJ1-6	CASTTSGQGNSPLHF	TGTGCCAGCACAACCTCGGGACAGGGAAATTCACCCCTCCACTTT
TRBD2	-	TRBV5-1	TRBJ2-1	CASSLEAGVYNEQFF	TGCGCCAGCAGCTTGGAGGCGGGAGTTTACAATGAGCAGTTCTTC
-	-	TRBV7-2	TRBJ2-3	CASSLDGSGDTQYF	TGTGCCAGCAGCTTAGACGGGAGCGGTGATACGCAGTATTTT
TRBD1	few	TRBV7-2	TRBJ2-7	CASSLAGQYEQYF	TGTGCCAGCAGCTTAGCGGGACAGTACGAGCAGTACTTC
-	-	TRBV28	TRBJ2-7	CATGTDYEQYF	TGTGCCACCGGTACTGATTACGAGCAGTACTTC
TRBD2	-	TRBV19	TRBJ2-7	CASSIPGEGEQYF	TGTGCCAGTAGTATTCCGGGGGAGGGCGAGCAGTACTTC
-	-	TRBV19	TRBJ2-3	CASSFQISTDTQYF	TGTGCCAGTAGTTTTCAGATCAGCACAGATACGCAGTATTTT
-	-	TRBV7-9	TRBJ2-2	CASSLPQGTSNTGELFF	TGTGCCAGCAGCTTACCCCAGGGAACCTCGAACACCGGGGAGCTGTTTTTT
-	few	TRBV5-1	TRBJ2-1	CASSSEGLNEQFF	TGCGCCAGCAGCTCGGAAGGACTCAATGAGCAGTTCTTC
-	-	TRBV13	TRBJ2-1	CASSLGGGVGYNEQFF	TGTGCCAGCAGCTTAGGCGGGGGAGTAGGCTACAATGAGCAGTTCTTC
-	-	TRBV19	TRBJ1-1	CASDPGNTEAFF	TGTGCCAGCGACCCGGGGAACACTGAAGCTTTCTTT
TRBD2	once	TRBV7-9	TRBJ2-1	CASSLGEREGSEQFF	TGTGCCAGCAGCTTAGGGGAGCGGGAGGGGTCTGAGCAGTTCTTC
TRBD1	few	TRBV5-1	TRBJ2-5	CASSFGGQGAETQYF	TGCGCCAGCAGTTTTGGGGGACAGGGGGCAGAGACCCAGTACTTC